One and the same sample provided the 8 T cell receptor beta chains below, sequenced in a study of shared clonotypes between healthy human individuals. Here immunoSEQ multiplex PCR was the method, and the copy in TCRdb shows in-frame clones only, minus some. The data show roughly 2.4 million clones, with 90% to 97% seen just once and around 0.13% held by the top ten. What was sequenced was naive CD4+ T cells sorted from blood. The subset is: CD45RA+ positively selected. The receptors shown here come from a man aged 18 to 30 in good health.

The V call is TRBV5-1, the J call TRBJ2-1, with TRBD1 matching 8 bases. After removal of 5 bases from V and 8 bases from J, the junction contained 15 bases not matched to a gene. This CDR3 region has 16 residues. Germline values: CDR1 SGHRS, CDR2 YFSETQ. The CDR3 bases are TGCGCCAGCAGTAGACAGGGGACGGAGGCCCGGGATGAGCAGTTCTTC. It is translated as CASSRQGTEARDEQFF.

CDR3 in DNA: TGTGCCATCAGTCCGGGCCCCCCGTGGGGGGAGCTGTTTTTT. This encodes CAISPGPPWGELFF. The chain combines TRBV10-3 with TRBJ2-2; no firm D call. The CDR3 runs to 14 residues. V lost 5 bases, J lost 8 bases, and 15 bases lay in between. Germline V gives CDR1 ENHRY, CDR2 SYGVKD.

The CDR3 sequence: CASSLMAQETQYF. The CDR3 bases are TGTGCCAGCAGCTTAATGGCCCAAGAGACCCAGTACTTC. The V call is TRBV7-3, the J call TRBJ2-5, with D unresolved. The V gene's germline CDR1 is SGHTA and CDR2 FQGTGA. This CDR3 contains 13 residues. The germline V and J ends were trimmed by 1 base and 1 base, with 4 bases remaining between them.

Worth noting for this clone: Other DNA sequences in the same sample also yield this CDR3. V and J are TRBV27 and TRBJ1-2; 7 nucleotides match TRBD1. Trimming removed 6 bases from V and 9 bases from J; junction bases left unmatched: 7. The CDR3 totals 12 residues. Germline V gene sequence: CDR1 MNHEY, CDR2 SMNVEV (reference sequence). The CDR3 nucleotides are TGTGCCAGCAGCACGACAGGGTCGCGCTACACCTTC. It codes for CASSTTGSRYTF.

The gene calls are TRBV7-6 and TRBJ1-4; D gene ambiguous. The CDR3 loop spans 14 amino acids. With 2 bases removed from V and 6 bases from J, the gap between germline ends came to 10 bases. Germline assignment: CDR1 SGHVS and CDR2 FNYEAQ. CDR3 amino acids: CASSLWEFDEKLFF. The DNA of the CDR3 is TGTGCCAGCAGCTTATGGGAGTTCGATGAAAAACTGTTTTTT. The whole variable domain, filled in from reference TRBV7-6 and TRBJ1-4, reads GAGVSQSPRYKVTKRGQDVALRCDPISGHVSLYWYRQALGQGPEFLTYFNYEAQQDKSGLPNDRFSAERPEGSISTLTIQRTEQRDSAMYRCASSLWEFDEKLFFGSGTQLSVL.

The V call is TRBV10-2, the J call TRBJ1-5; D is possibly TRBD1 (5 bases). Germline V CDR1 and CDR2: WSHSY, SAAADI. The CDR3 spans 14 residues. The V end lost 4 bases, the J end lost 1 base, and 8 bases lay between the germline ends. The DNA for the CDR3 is TGCGCCAGCAGTGGGAGGGGAAGCAATCAGCCCCAGCATTTT. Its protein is CASSGRGSNQPQHF.

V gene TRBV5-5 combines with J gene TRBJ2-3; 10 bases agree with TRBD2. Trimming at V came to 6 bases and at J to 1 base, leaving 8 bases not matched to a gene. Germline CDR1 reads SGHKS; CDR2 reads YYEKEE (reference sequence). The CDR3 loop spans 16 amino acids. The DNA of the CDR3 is TGTGCCAGCACCAACCCAGGGACTAGCGGCACAGATACGCAGTATTTT. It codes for CASTNPGTSGTDTQYF.

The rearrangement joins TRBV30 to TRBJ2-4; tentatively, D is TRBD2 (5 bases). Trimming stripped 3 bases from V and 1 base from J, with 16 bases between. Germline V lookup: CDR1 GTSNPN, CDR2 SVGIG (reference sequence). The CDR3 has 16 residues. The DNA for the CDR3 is TGTGCCTGGAGCCCCGAGAAGGCTAGCGCCAAAAACATTCAGTACTTC. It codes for CAWSPEKASAKNIQYF.